This T cell receptor beta chain was obtained from a study of T cell responses to AZD1222 COVID-19 vaccine. Germline V gene sequence: CDR1 MNHEY, CDR2 SVGAGI. The CDR3 totals 16 residues. V lost 0 bases to trimming and J lost 5 bases, with 17 bases between them. Second-dose timings of about 4 or about 12 weeks were pooled. As concerns this clone: Its antigen is not identified.

General study results and limits: At study baseline, merely six AZD1222 recipients were seropositive. Most donors were white British, females outnumbered males, and clonal diversity was possibly underestimated. All repertoire sampling was performed exclusively after the peak T cell response.

The method was immunoSEQ multiplex PCR; TCRdb's version includes in-frame clones alone and lacks a portion of them. The data show tens of thousands of clones, about 87% seen once. This specimen was peripheral blood, taken 28 days after the second AZD1222 dose. The chain employs TRBV6-5 and TRBJ2-7; maybe TRBD1 (7 bases). The sequence came from an adult who received the AZD1222 COVID-19 vaccine. This CDR3 reads CASSYSGAGGYHEQYF. The CDR3 nucleotides are TGTGCCAGCAGTTACTCGGGGGCAGGGGGGTACCACGAGCAGTACTTC.